The rows below give T cell receptor beta chains drawn from one sample of a study of blood T cell repertoires in COVID-19. TCRdb keeps only in-frame clones here, not all; method: immunoSEQ multiplex PCR. The sample shows about 150,000 clones, just under 85% of them seen only once. Material for sequencing was peripheral blood. Every receptor here comes from a woman in her thirties or forties with active or convalescent COVID-19. CDR3s include the opening cysteine and the closing phenylalanine or tryptophan. Each record gives: clone size, V gene, D gene, J gene, CDR3 protein, CDR3 DNA. A D gene is named only where the DNA matches it firmly. Size values are once, few and many counts, or a class for expanded clones, and some rows have none.

>-|TRBV3-1/TRBV3-2|TRBD1|TRBJ1-2
CASSQVGGTGSGYTF
TGTGCCAGCAGCCAGGTGGGGGGGACAGGAAGCGGCTACACCTTC
>few|TRBV10-1|-|TRBJ1-5
CASSETGWEGRAPYSNQPQHF
TGCGCCAGCAGTGAGACCGGGTGGGAAGGCAGGGCCCCATATAGCAATCAGCCCCAGCATTTT
>-|TRBV11-3|-|TRBJ2-1
CASSDMGRHNEQFF
TGTGCCAGCAGCGACATGGGGCGACACAATGAGCAGTTCTTC
>-|TRBV28|TRBD2|TRBJ2-2
CASSFLAGGETGELFF
TGTGCCAGCAGTTTCTTAGCGGGGGGGGAGACCGGGGAGCTGTTTTTT
>-|TRBV2|-|TRBJ2-4
CASSDSWGGHFDKNIQYF
TGTGCCAGCAGTGATTCCTGGGGGGGACATTTCGACAAAAACATTCAGTACTTC
>-|TRBV28|-|TRBJ2-3
CASSHRAGASGVLGQYF
TGTGCCAGCAGCCATCGCGCGGGGGCCTCTGGGGTTCTGGGGCAGTATTTT
>few|TRBV25-1|-|TRBJ2-1
CASTGWGPTSYNEQFF
TGTGCCAGCACCGGTTGGGGGCCCACCTCCTACAATGAGCAGTTCTTC
>-|TRBV5-1|TRBD1|TRBJ1-2
CASSLDRGDYGYTF
TGCGCCAGCAGCTTAGACAGGGGGGACTATGGCTACACCTTC
>-|TRBV9|TRBD2|TRBJ2-1
CASSVVASGSLKQQFF
TGTGCCAGCAGCGTAGTTGCTAGCGGGAGTCTGAAGCAGCAGTTCTTC
>-|TRBV7-9|-|TRBJ1-1
CASSLARGAFTEAFF
TGTGCCAGCAGCTTAGCGCGGGGGGCGTTCACTGAAGCTTTCTTT